Presented here are 18 T cell receptor beta chains from one specimen sequenced in a study of cytomegalovirus exposure and HLA in healthy donors (dated by TCRdb to 2016 to 2017). Library preparation used the immunoSEQ multiplex PCR assay. For the multiplex PCR, a mixture combining 60 forward primers for TCR Vbeta segments and 13 reverse primers for TCR Jbeta segments was used. Entries here come from immuneACCESS through TCRdb and include only in-frame sequences with V and J called. Some clones fail to appear in such tables; in the studies checked, an unresolved V gene covers under half of the shortfall, and the cause of the remainder is unknown. The table for this sample lists 90,000 to 150,000 clones; roughly 77% of them were counted only once. The leading ten clones occupy about 1.8% of the sample. Sequencing input: PBMCs. The receptors stem from a man aged 35-49 years in good health and CMV-seronegative.

This chain links TRBV6-5 with TRBJ2-6; D is possibly TRBD1 (5 bases). The CDR3 extends over 15 amino acids. V lost 6 bases and J lost 8, with 17 bases in between. In germline, CDR1 is MNHEY, CDR2 SVGAGI. CDR3 loop: CASRYVHQGSNVLTF. For the CDR3, the DNA is TGTGCCAGCAGATACGTACACCAGGGTTCCAACGTCCTGACTTTC.

The genes are TRBV4-3 and TRBJ2-7; 8 bases match TRBD1. The J segment lost 0 bases and the V segment lost 1 base, leaving 14 bases of the junction unmatched. Looked up from germline, CDR1 is LGHNA and CDR2 is YSLEER. The CDR3 spans 19 residues. The CDR3 DNA reads as TGCGCCAGCAGCCAAGTGGTTCGGGGACAGGTTGGTCTCTCCTACGAGCAGTACTTC. Protein sequence: CASSQVVRGQVGLSYEQYF.

The gene calls are TRBV2 and TRBJ2-5; 10 bases match TRBD1. The J call may be in error: the DNA end matches TRBJ2-7 better. Germline loops: CDR1 SNHLY, CDR2 FYNNEI. This CDR3 contains 14 residues. The DNA of the CDR3 is TGTGCCAGCAGTGATGGACAGGGGGCCTACGAGCAGTACTTC. This encodes CASSDGQGAYEQYF.

The chain employs TRBV19 and TRBJ1-6, with 10 bases identical to TRBD1. The CDR3 contains 15 residues. V lost 7 bases, J lost 7 bases, and 7 bases stayed unmatched. CDR1 is LNHDA and CDR2 is SQIVND in the germline V gene (reference sequence). The CDR3 DNA sequence: TGTGCCAGTACCTACCGGACAGGGGGAAATTCACCCCTCCACTTT. Translation gives CASTYRTGGNSPLHF.

The chain has TRBV30 and TRBJ2-5, with 7 bases identical to TRBD2. V was pared by 3 bases and J by 10 bases, with 8 bases of the junction left unmatched. The CDR3 contains 12 residues. The germline V gene has CDR1 GTSNPN and CDR2 SVGIG (reference sequence). The chain's CDR3 is CAWSARGFSQYF. The CDR3 DNA sequence: TGTGCCTGGAGCGCGCGGGGGTTTAGCCAGTACTTC.

The V call is TRBV10-1, the J call TRBJ1-1, with TRBD1 as a possible D gene (5 bases). The CDR3 length is 13 residues. Trimming removed 7 bases from V and 5 bases from J, with 14 bases in between. CDR1 is WNHNN, CDR2 SYGVQD, per germline (reference sequence). CDR3 residues: CASIAQEGTEAFF. The CDR3 DNA follows: TGCGCCAGCATAGCGCAGGAGGGGACTGAAGCTTTCTTT.

DNA for the CDR3: TGTGCCAGAAGCTTGGAGCAGACTAGCGGGGACGCTAAATATCCTTCCTACGAGCAGTACTTC. This translates into CARSLEQTSGDAKYPSYEQYF. V usage is TRBV5-3 and J usage is TRBJ2-7; 11 bases agree with TRBD2. TRBV5-3 is placed among ORFs of uncertain function. V shed 0 bases and J 1 base; nucleotides not matched to a gene: 18. This CDR3 has 21 residues.

The chain joins TRBV5-5 to TRBJ1-4; 7 bases match TRBD1. The CDR3 contains 14 residues. Germline-derived CDR1 and CDR2 are SGHKS and YYEKEE (reference sequence). Trimming cost V 6 bases and J 7 bases; bases outside gene matches: 9. CDR3 sequence: CASTEGQMPEKLFF. The CDR3 nucleotides read TGTGCCAGCACCGAGGGACAGATGCCTGAAAAACTGTTTTTT.

This clone was observed a handful of times. The V gene is TRBV4-3, the J gene TRBJ2-6; 8 positions agree with TRBD2. V shed 1 base and J 0 bases; nucleotides not matched to a gene: 2. CDR1 and CDR2 (germline): LGHNA, YSLEER. The CDR3 contains 17 residues. The CDR3 bases are TGCGCCAGCAGCCAAGGGACTAGCTCCTCTGGGGCCAACGTCCTGACTTTC. It specifies CASSQGTSSSGANVLTF.

The genes are TRBV7-2 and TRBJ1-5; D is perhaps TRBD1 (5 bases). Germline V lookup: CDR1 SGHTA, CDR2 FQGNSA. The CDR3 contains 17 residues. V lost 5 bases and J lost 4, with 21 bases in between. The DNA for the CDR3 is TGTGCCAGCAGCCTGAGACAGCTCAGAAGACGAAATCAGCCCCAGCATTTT. Translation: CASSLRQLRRRNQPQHF.

This clone was picked up a small number of times. The V call is TRBV30, the J call TRBJ2-3, with TRBD2 as a possible D gene (7 bases). The V gene lost 2 bases and the J gene lost 2 bases, with 17 bases spanning the gap. The CDR3 sequence is 16 residues long. Germline V lookup: CDR1 GTSNPN, CDR2 SVGIG (reference sequence). As DNA, the CDR3 is TGTGCCTGGAGTCGCGGGGGCACCCTGCCCACAGATACGCAGTATTTT. Its translation is CAWSRGGTLPTDTQYF.

The V gene is TRBV28, the J gene TRBJ1-2; D is ambiguous. CDR3 length: 13 residues. Germline V gives CDR1 MDHEN, CDR2 SYDVKM. Trimming cost V 7 bases and J 8 bases, with 17 bases left between them. CDR3 nucleotides: TGTGCCAGCACCCGGTGGTTTACGGTCGGCTACACCTTC. Protein product: CASTRWFTVGYTF.

About this clone itself: A junction boundary mismatches the germline segment, possibly from a read error. This chain uses TRBV7-7 with TRBJ2-7, with 7 positions matching TRBD2. Per the germline V gene, CDR1 is SSHAT and CDR2 is FNYEAQ (reference sequence). This CDR3 has 13 residues. CDR3 DNA: TGTGCTAGCAGCTCGCGTCGGGGGGACGAGCAGTACTTC. It codes for CASSSRRGDEQYF.

This clone was counted once. The chain has TRBV18 and TRBJ2-7; D gene ambiguous. Germline V gene sequence: CDR1 KGHSH, CDR2 LQKENI. The CDR3 loop spans 15 amino acids. V gave up 0 bases and J gave up 2 bases, with 11 bases separating them. The CDR3 sequence is CASSPPAEKAYEQYF. For the CDR3, the DNA is TGTGCCAGCTCACCACCCGCAGAAAAAGCCTACGAGCAGTACTTC.

The chain uses TRBV4-3 and TRBJ2-2; 11 bases align to TRBD2. Germline-derived CDR1 and CDR2 are LGHNA and YSLEER. This CDR3 is built from 17 residues. Trimming removed 4 bases from V and 5 bases from J; junction bases left unmatched: 9. The CDR3 protein is CASSPQGTSGETGELFF. DNA for the CDR3: TGCGCCAGCAGCCCCCAGGGGACTAGCGGCGAGACCGGGGAGCTGTTTTTT.

The CDR3 spells CASSSTLGAEAFF. In DNA, the CDR3 is TGTGCCAGCAGCTCAACCCTAGGGGCCGAAGCTTTCTTT. V usage is TRBV9 and J usage is TRBJ1-1; a possible D gene is TRBD1 (5 bases). The germline V and J ends were trimmed by 4 bases and 8 bases, with 15 bases remaining between them. CDR1 is SGDLS, CDR2 YYNGEE, per germline. The CDR3 is 13 amino acids.

The rearrangement uses TRBV11-2 and TRBJ2-4, with 10 bases aligning to TRBD1. CDR1 and CDR2 (germline): SGHAT, FQNNGV. J gave up 6 bases and V 4 bases, and 6 bases lay outside the gene matches. The CDR3 sequence is 15 residues long. The CDR3 DNA reads TGTGCCAGCAGCTCGAACCGGGACAGGGGAAACATTCAGTACTTC. This sequence encodes CASSSNRDRGNIQYF.

The rearrangement links TRBV30 to TRBJ1-3; 8 bases are a match to TRBD1. With V trimmed by 0 bases and J by 2 bases, 6 bases remained unmatched. Germline V lookup: CDR1 GTSNPN, CDR2 SVGIG (reference sequence). The CDR3 covers 16 residues. CDR3 sequence (DNA): TGTGCCTGGAGTGTTCTACCGACAGGGGCTGGAAACACCATATATTTT. Translating it yields CAWSVLPTGAGNTIYF.